These T cell receptor beta chains were read from a single sample in a study of persistence of HIV-infected CD4 T cells. Repertoires were generated with immunoSEQ multiplex PCR, while TCRdb's copy carries only in-frame clones and drops some. The sample carries roughly 64,000 clones, 65% to 80% recorded once. The antigens of these receptors remain unknown. The sample was CD4+ T cells sorted from PBMCs after 18-hour stimulation, taken from a patient who received antiretroviral therapy. These receptors originate from an adult man with HIV who was CMV-seropositive. Both conserved end residues are part of each CDR3. D genes are given only for firm matches. Size is omitted from some rows. Given values are once, few, many or a class for expanded clones.

TRBJ1-6 - TRBD1 TRBV4-2 CASSQVGGTGGNSPLHF TGTGCCAGCAGCCAAGTTGGTGGGACAGGAGGGAATTCACCCCTCCACTTT
TRBJ1-2 - - TRBV12-3/TRBV12-4 CASSDARGYGYTF TGTGCCAGCAGCGACGCAAGGGGCTATGGCTACACCTTC
TRBJ2-7 - - TRBV9 CASSPTGQGPYEQYF TGTGCCAGCAGCCCTACCGGGCAGGGCCCCTACGAGCAGTACTTC
TRBJ2-1 - - TRBV6-2/TRBV6-3 CASSPTPEGNEQFF TGTGCCAGCAGCCCTACCCCAGAAGGGAATGAGCAGTTCTTC
TRBJ1-3 - - TRBV19 CASSPSNRAGNTIYF TGTGCCAGTAGTCCCTCGAACAGGGCTGGAAACACCATATATTTT
TRBJ1-1 - - TRBV6-4 CASRITSGANTEAFF TGTGCCAGCAGGATAACTTCAGGGGCGAACACTGAAGCTTTCTTT
TRBJ1-1 - TRBD1 TRBV5-1 CASTKGGTANTEAFF TGCGCCAGCACCAAAGGGGGGACAGCGAACACTGAAGCTTTCTTT
TRBJ1-2 - - TRBV6-5 CASGDWSGYGYTF TGTGCCAGCGGGGACTGGTCGGGCTATGGCTACACCTTC
TRBJ2-3 - TRBD1 TRBV5-5 CASSLGGQNTDTQYF TGTGCCAGCAGCTTGGGGGGACAGAACACAGATACGCAGTATTTT
TRBJ2-5 - - TRBV7-7 CASPRGQETQYF TGTGCCTCCCCGCGGGGCCAAGAGACCCAGTACTTC
TRBJ1-3 - - TRBV29-1 CSVESPRNTIYF TGCAGCGTTGAAAGCCCCAGAAACACCATATATTTT
TRBJ2-3 few - TRBV5-6 CASSWLSSTDTQYF TGTGCCAGCAGCTGGTTATCTAGCACAGATACGCAGTATTTT
TRBJ2-3 - - TRBV18 CASSPPGVSTDTQYF TGTGCCAGCTCACCACCGGGAGTTAGCACAGATACGCAGTATTTT
TRBJ2-6 - - TRBV21-1 CASSKALSNRGGISGANVLTF TGTGCCAGCAGCAAAGCGCTTTCGAACAGGGGGGGCATCTCTGGGGCCAACGTCCTGACTTTC
TRBJ1-5 - - TRBV5-6 CASSLGVGPQHF TGTGCCAGCAGCTTGGGGGTGGGGCCCCAGCATTTT
TRBJ1-5 few - TRBV30 CAWSAARGQPQHF TGTGCCTGGAGTGCTGCCCGCGGTCAGCCCCAGCATTTT
TRBJ1-1 - - TRBV5-4 CASSPGGGVEAFF TGTGCCAGCAGCCCGGGTGGGGGTGTTGAAGCTTTCTTT
TRBJ1-1 - - TRBV6-1 CASSDRWAASEAFF TGTGCCAGCAGTGATAGGTGGGCAGCTTCTGAAGCTTTCTTT
TRBJ2-1 few - TRBV2 CASTAGTGRNEQFF TGTGCCAGCACTGCGGGGACCGGACGCAATGAGCAGTTCTTC
TRBJ2-2 - - TRBV18 CASSPSQDGTGELFF TGTGCCAGCTCACCCTCCCAGGACGGCACCGGGGAGCTGTTTTTT
TRBJ2-4 few - TRBV19 CASSIWVGTKNIQYF TGTGCCAGTAGTATATGGGTAGGAACCAAAAACATTCAGTACTTC
TRBJ1-2 - TRBD1 TRBV27 CASSIRTGGGYTF TGTGCCAGCAGTATACGGACAGGAGGAGGCTACACCTTC
TRBJ1-3 - - TRBV6-5 CASSYGPESSGNTIYF TGTGCCAGCAGTTACGGTCCGGAGAGCTCTGGAAACACCATATATTTT
TRBJ1-5 - - TRBV28 CASSLGGRPDQPQHF TGTGCCAGCAGTTTAGGAGGCCGACCCGATCAGCCCCAGCATTTT
TRBJ1-5 - - TRBV19 CASRKGRNQPQHF TGTGCCAGTAGGAAGGGGCGCAATCAGCCCCAGCATTTT
TRBJ2-5 - - TRBV5-1 CASSLVRGALGTQYF TGCGCCAGCAGCTTGGTTAGGGGGGCTCTTGGGACCCAGTACTTC
TRBJ1-1 - - TRBV6-1 CASSDAGSHSLSAVEAFF TGTGCCAGCAGTGACGCCGGGTCCCATTCCTTGTCCGCCGTTGAAGCTTTCTTT
TRBJ2-1 few - TRBV2 CASTVVFSYNEQFF TGTGCCAGCACGGTAGTTTTCTCCTACAATGAGCAGTTCTTC
TRBJ2-1 - - TRBV20-1 CSPTGDEQFF TGCAGTCCCACCGGGGATGAGCAGTTCTTC
TRBJ2-7 - - TRBV3-1/TRBV3-2 CASSRLSTSEQYF TGTGCCAGCAGCCGTCTCTCGACCTCCGAGCAGTACTTC
TRBJ1-2 - - TRBV28 CAMGGVQNGYTF TGTGCCATGGGGGGGGTACAGAATGGCTACACCTTC
TRBJ2-2 - TRBD1 TRBV9 CASSPRTGYTGELFF TGTGCCAGCAGCCCTCGGACAGGGTACACCGGGGAGCTGTTTTTT
TRBJ1-2 - - TRBV9 CASSVLDAVGYTF TGTGCCAGCAGCGTGCTGGACGCGGTCGGCTACACCTTC
TRBJ1-5 few - TRBV12-3/TRBV12-4 CASSFNKNQPQHF TGTGCCAGCAGTTTTAATAAAAATCAGCCCCAGCATTTT
TRBJ2-1 - - TRBV4-2 CASSQGTVSSHNEQFF TGTGCCAGCAGCCAGGGGACGGTCAGCAGCCACAATGAGCAGTTCTTC
TRBJ1-2 - - TRBV18 CASSQQGGNYGYTF TGTGCCAGCTCACAACAGGGAGGTAACTATGGCTACACCTTC
TRBJ2-2 few - TRBV29-1 CSGSTSNTGELFF TGCAGCGGCTCCACCTCGAACACCGGGGAGCTGTTTTTT
TRBJ1-6 - - TRBV2 CASNREYSPLHF TGTGCCAGCAACAGGGAGTATTCACCCCTCCACTTT
TRBJ1-5 - - TRBV7-2 CASSAPGGPVGNQPQHF TGTGCCAGCAGCGCGCCGGGGGGGCCGGTTGGCAATCAGCCCCAGCATTTT
TRBJ2-1 - - TRBV24-1 CATSDFTGGTVNEQFF TGTGCCACCAGTGATTTTACCGGGGGTACGGTTAATGAGCAGTTCTTC
TRBJ2-1 few - TRBV5-1 CASSLAGPGYNEQFF TGCGCCAGCAGCTTAGCCGGCCCAGGGTACAATGAGCAGTTCTTC
TRBJ2-7 - - TRBV7-9 CASSLTGMTYEQYF TGTGCCAGCAGCTTAACCGGGATGACCTACGAGCAGTACTTC
TRBJ2-7 - - TRBV6-1 CASSDYEQYF TGTGCCAGCAGTGACTACGAGCAGTACTTC
TRBJ2-3 - - TRBV27 CASRPPRASTDTQYF TGTGCCAGCAGACCTCCCCGGGCCAGCACAGATACGCAGTATTTT
TRBJ2-1 - - TRBV5-1 CASSLEGRGDEQFF TGCGCCAGCAGCTTGGAGGGCCGAGGGGATGAGCAGTTCTTC
TRBJ1-1 few TRBD1 TRBV9 CASSALTGRAEAFF TGTGCCAGCAGCGCCCTGACAGGGCGGGCTGAAGCTTTCTTT
TRBJ1-5 - - TRBV2 CASSDAGNGQPQHF TGTGCCAGCAGTGACGCAGGGAATGGCCAGCCCCAGCATTTT
TRBJ1-4 - - TRBV13 CASSLGGRATNEKLFF TGTGCCAGCAGCTTAGGAGGGAGGGCAACTAATGAAAAACTGTTTTTT
TRBJ2-3 - - TRBV3-1/TRBV3-2 CASSQRGTDTQYF TGTGCCAGCAGCCAGAGGGGCACAGATACGCAGTATTTT
TRBJ1-6 few - TRBV2 CASSSTGTAGSPLHF TGTGCCAGCAGTTCCACTGGGACTGCGGGTTCACCCCTCCACTTT
TRBJ2-7 - - TRBV10-2 CASSWDNYEQYF TGCGCCAGCAGCTGGGACAACTACGAGCAGTACTTC
TRBJ1-4 few TRBD1 TRBV10-3 CATQDRGAEKLFF TGTGCCACCCAGGACAGGGGTGCTGAAAAACTGTTTTTT
TRBJ1-1 - - TRBV5-1 CASSTYRHPKGTEAFF TGCGCCAGCAGCACCTATAGACATCCAAAGGGAACTGAAGCTTTCTTT
TRBJ2-7 - TRBD2 TRBV25-1 CASSERLAGIYEQYF TGTGCCAGCAGTGAAAGACTAGCGGGGATCTACGAGCAGTACTTC
TRBJ2-7 - TRBD2 TRBV6-6 CASRYTSGGDYEQYF TGTGCCAGCAGGTATACTAGCGGGGGGGACTACGAGCAGTACTTC
TRBJ2-1 - TRBD1 TRBV28 CASSTTGTTIEQFF TGTGCCAGCAGTACGACAGGGACGACGATTGAGCAGTTCTTC
TRBJ1-1 - - TRBV15 CATSRSGTLEAFF TGTGCCACCAGCAGATCCGGGACCCTTGAAGCTTTCTTT
TRBJ2-1 once - TRBV9 CASSSDSNNEQFF TGTGCCAGCAGTTCGGACAGTAACAATGAGCAGTTCTTC
TRBJ2-1 few TRBD2 TRBV24-1 CATSDSPSRGLADEQFF TGTGCCACCAGTGACTCCCCCTCCCGGGGACTAGCAGATGAGCAGTTCTTC
TRBJ2-7 - - TRBV7-8 CASSQSGAYEQYF TGTGCCAGCAGCCAGTCAGGCGCCTACGAGCAGTACTTC